This TCR beta chain was sequenced in a study of shared clonotypes between healthy human individuals. J gave up 3 bases and V 7 bases, and 2 bases lay outside the gene matches. Germline CDR1 reads LNHDA; CDR2 reads SQIVND (reference sequence). The CDR3 is 14 amino acids. The protocol was immunoSEQ multiplex PCR, while the TCRdb copy is restricted to in-frame clones and leaves out a portion. The table includes a few million clones, 90% to 95% detected once. The sequenced sample was naive CD4+ T cells sorted from blood. The subset denotes: CD45RA+ positively selected. The chain couples TRBV19 to TRBJ2-3; TRBD2 matches at 12 bases. This receptor was identified in a young man in good health. CDR3 sequence (DNA): TGTGCCAGTACGCTAGCGGGAGGGACAGATACGCAGTATTTT. Its protein product is CASTLAGGTDTQYF.